This T cell receptor beta chain came from a study of T cells in Graves' hyperthyroidism and ophthalmopathy. Notes on the study in general: Most thyroid clonotypes that were expanded above 0.001 also turned up in blood. In simple terms, a model built on 13 V-J features told ophthalmopathy apart from stable hyperthyroidism.

RNA transcripts yielded amplified TCR beta CDR3 regions. The TCR CDR3 first-round RT-PCR relied on the HTBI primer set. TCRdb ran MiXCR on the multiplex PCR reads and lists one entry per CDR3 protein. The sample carries approximately 320,000 distinct CDR3 sequences, approximately 15% recorded once. This clonotype was observed many times. Its antigen is unidentified. Diagnosis of hyperthyroidism was new in patients aged 18 to 65, and its duration was under 2 months. Fresh peripheral blood, approximately 10 ml, was the source of the PBMCs. CDR3 length equals 19 residues. V shed 6 bases, J shed 5 bases, and the junction held 21 bases outside the gene matches. The germline CDR1 and CDR2 sequences are MNHNS and SASEGT.

The origin of this receptor is a man aged 25 to 40 with Graves' hyperthyroidism. This chain links TRBV6-1 with TRBJ2-3; 9 nucleotides line up with TRBD1. Sequenced: blood. The CDR3 DNA follows: TGTGCCAGCAGAGTCTCAAGGCGGGACAGGGCGGGTGTGGGAGATACGCAGTATTTT. Its translation: CASRVSRRDRAGVGDTQYF.